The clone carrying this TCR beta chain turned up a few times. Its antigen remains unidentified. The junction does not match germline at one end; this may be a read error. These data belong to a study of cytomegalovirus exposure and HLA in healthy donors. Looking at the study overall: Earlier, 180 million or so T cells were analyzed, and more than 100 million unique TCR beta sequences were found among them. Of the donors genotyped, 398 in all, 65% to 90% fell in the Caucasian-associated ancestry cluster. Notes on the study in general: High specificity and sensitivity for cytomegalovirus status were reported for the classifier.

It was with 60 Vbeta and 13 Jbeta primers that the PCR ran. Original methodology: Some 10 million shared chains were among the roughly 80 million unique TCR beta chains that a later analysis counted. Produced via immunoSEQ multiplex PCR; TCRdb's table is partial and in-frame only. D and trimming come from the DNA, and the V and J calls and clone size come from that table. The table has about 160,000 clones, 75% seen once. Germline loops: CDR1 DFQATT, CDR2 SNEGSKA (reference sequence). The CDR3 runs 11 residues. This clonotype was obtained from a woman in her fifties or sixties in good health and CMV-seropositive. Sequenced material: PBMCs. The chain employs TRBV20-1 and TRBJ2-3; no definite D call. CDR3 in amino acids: CSAEDGDTRYF. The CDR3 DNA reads TGCAGTGCCGAAGATGGAGATACGCGGTATTTT.